This T cell receptor (beta chain) was recorded in a study of blood T cells in healthy people across ages (dated by TCRdb to 2015 to 2017). Regarding the research as a whole: In model experiments, template switching captured roughly one uniquely barcoded TCR beta cDNA molecule for every two T cells. The donors were divided into four age groups: young (average around 16 years), middle-aged (around 37), aged (about 61) and long-lived (roughly 86). Using deep sequencing normalized with unique cDNA molecular identifiers, the study measured how TCR beta repertoire diversity changes with age. For two donors (one aged 18 to 29 and one aged 80 or older), the study analyzed two additional independent replicas of 1 million unique cDNA reads from the same blood draw. To avoid experimental bias, donors of different ages were randomly spread across the sequencing lanes. Overall results and qualifications from the work: Donor CMV infection status was unknown, potentially confounding age-related changes in expanded clonotypes. Compared with the aged group, more naive CD4+ T cells, fewer expanded clones and increased TCR diversity were shown by the long-lived group, suggesting age selection. Observed TCR beta diversity correlated strongly with the percentage of naive T cells measured by flow cytometry. As age increased, observed TCR beta diversity per million T cells dropped in a roughly linear way, and a significant reduction was already evident by age 40. Conclusive comparison of naive and antigen-experienced compartments was prevented by the profiling of bulk unsorted PBMCs. Estimates of total diversity from one million sequenced T cells were regarded as lower bounds and underestimates.

The approximately 39 donors, aged about 6 to 95 years, were systemically healthy Caucasian individuals from Russia. Around 10 milliliters of peripheral blood were collected from each donor into EDTA-treated Vacutainer tubes. Ficoll-Paque density-gradient centrifugation was used to isolate PBMCs, with at least 6.5 million obtained per sample. Total RNA, at least 6 micrograms per sample, was extracted from PBMCs with Trizol reagent. The percentages of naive CD45RAhigh/CD27high T cells were determined by flow cytometry on a PBMC aliquot from every donor. Receptors were amplified or captured by 5' RACE. The sequencer was an Illumina HiSeq 2500. The second PCR ran for about 6 to 12 cycles and used a J-beta primer mix along with a sample-barcoded 5' primer. Each TCR beta cDNA molecule received a unique molecular identifier from a template-switch 5' adaptor carrying 12 random nucleotides. Each sample yielded at least 2.5 million CDR3-containing paired-end reads. First-strand cDNA was synthesized from all RNA with the Mint cDNA synthesis kit, primed by a TRBC-specific oligonucleotide. After uracil-DNA glycosylase treatment, a first 18-cycle PCR used universal primers M1SS and BC2_uni_R on all cDNA. The authors processed their data as follows. For normalization, 1 million high-quality reads were randomly selected from each sample, with every read carrying a distinct molecular identifier. Reads sharing molecular identifiers were discarded rather than binned into consensus sequences. MiTCR, with a Q25 quality threshold and the strictest error-elimination algorithm, was used for CDR3 identification, clonotype clustering and error correction. A nonparametric unseen species model with Euler transformation was used to estimate lower-bound total TCR beta diversity. The public reads were quality trimmed at Q25 with fastp and then assembled into clones with MiXCR by TCRdb, keeping productive beta chains. When rows share a CDR3 protein, they turn into one entry using the most common DNA and genes. V and J calls and clone size were set by TCRdb, not the authors. The sample has 700,000 or so distinct CDR3 sequences on record, roughly 43% of them singletons. Together, the top ten hold roughly 30% of the sample.

V is cut by 1 base and J by 6 bases, and the space between the germline ends is 9 bases. Sequences LGHNA (CDR1) and YSLEER (CDR2) are obtained from the germline V gene. From the cysteine up to the phenylalanine, the CDR3 has a length of 13 residues. CDR3 DNA only is kept here, 39 bases in frame from base 1. Concerning this clonotype itself: Its antigen target is currently unknown. No clone much larger than this one lies a single base away; base qualities are absent.

The origin of this receptor is an elderly man in good health. Recombination joined TRBV4-3 with TRBJ1-2; TRBD1 is perhaps the D gene, given 5 matching bases. What was sequenced was blood. CDR3 region: CASSQVDSDGYTF. The DNA sequence is given as TGCGCCAGCAGCCAAGTAGACAGCGATGGCTACACCTTC.